Below, 6 T cell receptor beta chains from the same sample are listed, as sequenced in a study of shared T cell receptors in the human thymus. The table came from immunoSEQ multiplex PCR; TCRdb's copy has only in-frame clones and leaves some out. The data contain hundreds of thousands of clones, 70% to 90% of them singletons. This sample also belongs to another study, concerning human thymus T cells.

Sequenced: thymocytes. The receptors were sampled from a girl under three years old with a congenital heart defect.

The V gene is TRBV7-8, the J gene TRBJ2-7; 7 bases fit TRBD1. Germline V gene data show CDR1 as SGHVS and CDR2 as FQNEAQ. CDR3 length: 15 amino acids. V gave up 3 bases and J gave up 3 bases; unmatched junction bases: 8. CDR3 loop: CASSLRTGAYYEQYF. The DNA for the CDR3 is TGTGCCAGCAGCTTGCGGACAGGAGCATACTACGAGCAGTACTTC.

The V and J genes are TRBV2 and TRBJ1-2, with 11 bases matching TRBD1. Germline loops: CDR1 SNHLY, CDR2 FYNNEI. The CDR3 sequence is 15 residues long. With 3 bases clipped from V and 4 bases from J, the junction kept 4 bases outside the gene matches. Written as DNA, the CDR3 is TGTGCCAGCAGTGAGGGGGACAGGGGGTCCTATGGCTACACCTTC. Protein sequence: CASSEGDRGSYGYTF.

The chain couples TRBV7-2 to TRBJ2-1, with 7 bases lining up with TRBD1. The germline V gene has CDR1 SGHTA and CDR2 FQGNSA. The V segment lost 4 bases and the J segment 12 bases; nucleotides outside the gene matches: 12. The CDR3 spans 14 residues. CDR3 in amino acids: CASSSDRDDEGQFF. DNA for the CDR3: TGTGCCAGCAGCTCAGACAGGGACGATGAAGGGCAGTTCTTC.

The V gene is TRBV10-3, the J gene TRBJ1-5; 10 bases match TRBD1. The ends lost 5 bases at V and 5 bases at J; junction bases unmatched: 6. The length of the CDR3 is 15 residues. Germline values: CDR1 ENHRY, CDR2 SYGVKD. The CDR3 sequence: CAISPGQGLDQPQHF. The CDR3 nucleotides read TGTGCCATCAGTCCGGGACAGGGGTTGGATCAGCCCCAGCATTTT.

V gene TRBV13 combines with J gene TRBJ2-5; the D gene is possibly TRBD1 (5 bases). The CDR3 extends over 14 amino acids. Germline V gives CDR1 PRHDT, CDR2 FYEKMQ (reference sequence). V gave up 4 bases and J gave up 3 bases, with 12 bases separating them. The CDR3 DNA reads as TGTGCCAGCAGCTCGCTAAAACAGGAAGAGACCCAGTACTTC. Its protein product is CASSSLKQEETQYF. Full variable domain (outside the CDR3, taken from reference TRBV13 and TRBJ2-5): AAGVIQSPRHLIKEKRETATLKCYPIPRHDTVYWYQQGPGQDPQFLISFYEKMQSDKGSIPDRFSAQQFSDYHSELNMSSLELGDSALYFCASSSLKQEETQYFGPGTRLLVL.

The V gene is TRBV7-2, the J gene TRBJ2-3; 11 positions match TRBD2. V lost 2 bases to trimming and J lost 3 bases; unmatched junction nucleotides: 10. CDR3 length: 18 residues. Germline V CDR1 and CDR2: SGHTA, FQGNSA. CDR3 DNA: TGTGCCAGCAGCTTATTGGCCTTTAGCGGGGGGGAAACAGATACGCAGTATTTT. Its translation is CASSLLAFSGGETDTQYF.